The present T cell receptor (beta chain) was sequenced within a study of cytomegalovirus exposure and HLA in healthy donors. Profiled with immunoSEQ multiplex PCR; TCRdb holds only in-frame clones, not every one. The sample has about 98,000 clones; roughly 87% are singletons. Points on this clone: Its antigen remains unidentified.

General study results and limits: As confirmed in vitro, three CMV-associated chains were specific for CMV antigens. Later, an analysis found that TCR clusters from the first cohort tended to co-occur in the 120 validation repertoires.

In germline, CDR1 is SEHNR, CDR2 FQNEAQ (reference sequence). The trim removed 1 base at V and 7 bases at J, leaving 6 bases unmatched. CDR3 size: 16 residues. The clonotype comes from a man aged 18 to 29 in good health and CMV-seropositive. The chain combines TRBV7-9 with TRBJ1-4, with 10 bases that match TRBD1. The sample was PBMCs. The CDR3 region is CASSLGSTGGREKLFF. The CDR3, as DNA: TGTGCCAGCAGCTTAGGATCGACAGGGGGCCGTGAAAAACTGTTTTTT.